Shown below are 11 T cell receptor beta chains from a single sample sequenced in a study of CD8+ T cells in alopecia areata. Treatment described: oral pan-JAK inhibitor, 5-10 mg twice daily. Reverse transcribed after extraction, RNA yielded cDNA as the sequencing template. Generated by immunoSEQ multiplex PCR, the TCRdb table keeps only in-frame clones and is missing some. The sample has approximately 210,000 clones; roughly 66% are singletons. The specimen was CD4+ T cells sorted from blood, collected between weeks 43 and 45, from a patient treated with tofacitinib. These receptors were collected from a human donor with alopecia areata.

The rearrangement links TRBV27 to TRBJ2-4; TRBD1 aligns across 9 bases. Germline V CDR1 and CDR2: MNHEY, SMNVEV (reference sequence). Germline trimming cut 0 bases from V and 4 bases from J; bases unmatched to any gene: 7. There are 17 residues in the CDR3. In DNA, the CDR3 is TGTGCCAGCAGTTTATCGTGGCTCGGGACAGGGAAAAACATTCAGTACTTC. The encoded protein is CASSLSWLGTGKNIQYF.

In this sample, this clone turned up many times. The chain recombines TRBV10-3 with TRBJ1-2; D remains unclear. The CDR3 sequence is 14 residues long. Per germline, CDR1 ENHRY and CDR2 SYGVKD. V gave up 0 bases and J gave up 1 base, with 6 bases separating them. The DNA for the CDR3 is TGTGCCATCAGTGAGTCAACAGTTAACTATGGCTACACCTTC. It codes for CAISESTVNYGYTF.

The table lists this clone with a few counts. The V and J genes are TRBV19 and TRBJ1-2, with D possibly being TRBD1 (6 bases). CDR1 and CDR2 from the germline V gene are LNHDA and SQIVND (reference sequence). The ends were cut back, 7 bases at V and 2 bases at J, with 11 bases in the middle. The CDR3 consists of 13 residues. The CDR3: CASTSGENYGYTF. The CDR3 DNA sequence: TGTGCCAGTACCTCAGGGGAGAACTATGGCTACACCTTC.

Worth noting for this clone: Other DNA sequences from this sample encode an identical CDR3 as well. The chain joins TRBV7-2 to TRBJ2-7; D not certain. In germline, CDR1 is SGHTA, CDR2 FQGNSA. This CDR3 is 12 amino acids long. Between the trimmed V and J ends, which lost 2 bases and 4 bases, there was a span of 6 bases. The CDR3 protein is CASSLTSYEQYF. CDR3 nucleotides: TGTGCCAGCAGCTTAACGAGTTACGAGCAGTACTTC.

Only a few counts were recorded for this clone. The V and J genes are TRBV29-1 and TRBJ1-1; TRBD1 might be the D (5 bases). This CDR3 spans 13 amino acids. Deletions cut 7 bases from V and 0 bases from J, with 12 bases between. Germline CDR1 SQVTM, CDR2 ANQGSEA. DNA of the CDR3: TGCAGCGCAAAGACAGCCATGAACACTGAAGCTTTCTTT. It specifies CSAKTAMNTEAFF.

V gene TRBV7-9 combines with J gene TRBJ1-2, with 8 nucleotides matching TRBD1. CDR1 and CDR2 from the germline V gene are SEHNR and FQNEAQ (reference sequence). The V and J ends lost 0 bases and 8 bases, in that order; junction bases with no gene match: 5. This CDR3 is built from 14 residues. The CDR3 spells CASSLASTGGGYTF. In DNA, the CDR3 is TGTGCCAGCAGCTTAGCCTCTACAGGGGGAGGCTACACCTTC.

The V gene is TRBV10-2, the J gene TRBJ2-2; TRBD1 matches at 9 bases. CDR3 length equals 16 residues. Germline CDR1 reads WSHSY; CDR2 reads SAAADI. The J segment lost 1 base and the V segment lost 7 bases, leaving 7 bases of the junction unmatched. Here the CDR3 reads CASMSRGQGNTGELFF. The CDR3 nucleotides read TGCGCCAGCATGAGTCGGGGACAGGGGAACACCGGGGAGCTGTTTTTT.

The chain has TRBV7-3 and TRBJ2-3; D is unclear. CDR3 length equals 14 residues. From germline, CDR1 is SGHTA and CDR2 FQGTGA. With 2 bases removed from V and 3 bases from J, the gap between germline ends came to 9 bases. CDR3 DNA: TGTGCCAGCAGCTTAGGGGTACTTACAGATACGCAGTATTTT. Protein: CASSLGVLTDTQYF. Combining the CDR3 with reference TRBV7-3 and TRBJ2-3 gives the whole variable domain GAGVSQTPSNKVTEKGKYVELRCDPISGHTALYWYRQSLGQGPEFLIYFQGTGAADDSGLPNDRFFAVRPEGSVSTLKIQRTERGDSAVYLCASSLGVLTDTQYFGPGTRLTVL.

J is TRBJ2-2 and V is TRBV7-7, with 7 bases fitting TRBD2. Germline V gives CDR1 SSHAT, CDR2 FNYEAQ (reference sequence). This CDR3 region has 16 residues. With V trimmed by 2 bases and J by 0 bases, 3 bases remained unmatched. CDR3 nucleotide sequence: TGTGCCAGCAGCTTATCCGGGACTACGAACACCGGGGAGCTGTTTTTT. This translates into CASSLSGTTNTGELFF.

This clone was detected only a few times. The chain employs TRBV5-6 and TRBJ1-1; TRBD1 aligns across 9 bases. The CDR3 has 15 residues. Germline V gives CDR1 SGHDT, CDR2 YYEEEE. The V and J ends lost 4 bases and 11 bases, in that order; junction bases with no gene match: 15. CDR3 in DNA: TGTGCCAGCAGCGAGGGACAGGGAGGGAAAGTGCCCGCTTTCTTT. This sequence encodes CASSEGQGGKVPAFF.

This CDR3 is CSVVRTTGNTEAFF. The DNA of the CDR3 is TGCAGCGTTGTCCGCACCACGGGAAACACTGAAGCTTTCTTT. The chain combines TRBV29-1 with TRBJ1-1; D call uncertain. This CDR3 has 14 amino acids. Between the trimmed V and J ends, which lost 4 bases and 2 bases, there was a span of 14 bases. The germline V gene encodes CDR1 SQVTM and CDR2 ANQGSEA.